This TCR beta chain was documented in a study of shared clonotypes between healthy human individuals. Profiling relied on immunoSEQ multiplex PCR, and the TCRdb table lists in-frame clones only, not all of them. The table has about 2 million clones, approximately 94% seen once. Trimming shortened V by 0 bases and J by 0 bases, and 15 bases separated the two germline ends. The CDR3 runs 18 residues. In germline, CDR1 is KGHSH, CDR2 LQKENI. CD45RO-negative CD8 cells positively selected for CCR7 made up the naive population, which excluded terminally differentiated effector memory CD45RA+ cells. The sequence derives from a man aged 18 to 30 in good health. The chain uses TRBV18 and TRBJ2-4; D is perhaps TRBD2 (5 bases). Sequencing input: naive CD8+ T cells sorted from blood. The CDR3 spells CASSPPPRASLAKNIQYF. CDR3 nucleotide sequence: TGTGCCAGCTCACCACCGCCGCGGGCCTCCTTAGCCAAAAACATTCAGTACTTC.